These T cell receptor beta chains were read from a single sample in a study of cytomegalovirus exposure and HLA in healthy donors. Assay used: immunoSEQ multiplex PCR; TCRdb lists only in-frame clones, some missing. This repertoire includes approximately 120,000 clones. Sequencing was performed on PBMCs. The receptor set was obtained from a woman aged 55 to 70 in good health and CMV-seronegative. The CDR3 runs from the conserved cysteine through the conserved F or W. The D gene is left open where the match is weak.

>TRBJ2-7|TRBV29-1|TRBD1
TGCAGCGTTGAAGATTATAGTGTACAGGGGGTTTACTACGAGCAGTACTTC
CSVEDYSVQGVYYEQYF
>TRBJ2-7|TRBV6-1|TRBD2
TGTGCCAGCAGTCGGGGACTAGCGGAGGGCGAGCAGTACTTC
CASSRGLAEGEQYF
>TRBJ1-1|TRBV7-9|.
TGTGCCAGCAGCTTTGGGGGGGGCACTGAAGCTTTCTTT
CASSFGGGTEAFF
>TRBJ2-7|TRBV28|TRBD1
TGTGCCAGCAGTATGAGACAGGGGGGGCAGTACTTC
CASSMRQGGQYF
>TRBJ2-7|TRBV12-5|TRBD1
TGTGCTAGTGGTACGACAGGGGTCCACGAGCAGTACTTC
CASGTTGVHEQYF
>TRBJ2-7|TRBV6-6|.
TGTGCCAGCAGAAGGATAGGGGGTTCGTACGAGCAGTACTTC
CASRRIGGSYEQYF
>TRBJ1-1|TRBV7-3|.
TGTGCCAGCAGCCGGGGGAACACTGAAGCTTTCTTT
CASSRGNTEAFF
>TRBJ2-3|TRBV6-1|.
TGTGCCAGCAGTGGGCCAGCGGTGAGCACAGATACGCAGTATTTT
CASSGPAVSTDTQYF
>TRBJ2-7|TRBV6-6|TRBD1
TGTGCCAGCAACCCACGACAGGGAACGCCCCACGAGCAGTACTTC
CASNPRQGTPHEQYF
>TRBJ2-3|TRBV7-9|TRBD2
TGTGCCAGCAGCCAAACAACCGGGACTAGCGGGGGGGCCGCGGATACGCAGTATTTT
CASSQTTGTSGGAADTQYF
>TRBJ1-1|TRBV5-1|.
TGCGCCAGCAGCTGGGCAGGTGGGACTGAAGCTTTCTTT
CASSWAGGTEAFF
>TRBJ1-3|TRBV7-2|.
TGTGCCAGCAGCCCGGGACACCGCTCCTCTGGAAACACCATATATTTT
CASSPGHRSSGNTIYF
>TRBJ1-1|TRBV5-1|.
TGCGCCAGCAGCTTGGCCCTAGGGGGTACGACTGAAGCTTTCTTT
CASSLALGGTTEAFF
>TRBJ1-2|TRBV28|.
TGTGCCAGCAGTTCCTGGGATAATACAGGGTCTCGTGGCTACACCTTC
CASSSWDNTGSRGYTF
>TRBJ2-1|TRBV7-3|TRBD2
TGTGCCAGCAGCGGGGGACTAGCGATCCCCTACAATGAGCAGTTCTTC
CASSGGLAIPYNEQFF
>TRBJ1-1|TRBV18|.
TGTGCCAGCTCACCCACACAGAACACTGAAGCTTTCTTT
CASSPTQNTEAFF
>TRBJ2-1|TRBV7-2|.
TGTGCCAGCACCAGGTTGGGGGGGGCTGCAGCTGGTGAGCAGTTCTTC
CASTRLGGAAAGEQFF
>TRBJ2-1|TRBV11-2|.
TGTGCCAGCAGGCGAACGTCAATGTGGAGGTCCTCCTACAATGAGCAGTTCTTC
CASRRTSMWRSSYNEQFF
>TRBJ2-1|TRBV7-8|TRBD2
TGTGCCAGCAGCTACAGACTAGCGGGTGACAATGAGCAGTTCTTC
CASSYRLAGDNEQFF
>TRBJ1-3|TRBV9|TRBD1
TGTGCCAGCAGCGTCGCCCCCATCGGACAGGGGCAAATCGGAAACACCATATATTTT
CASSVAPIGQGQIGNTIYF
>TRBJ2-2|TRBV28|TRBD2
TGTGCCAGCAGTTTTGGGGGGGTCACCGGGGAGCTGTTTTTT
CASSFGGVTGELFF
>TRBJ1-5|TRBV12-5|.
TGTGCTAGTGGTTTGGCAGACAGTTTTGGGCCCCAGCATTTT
CASGLADSFGPQHF
>TRBJ1-1|TRBV28|.
TGTGCCAGCACTCAACCAGGGTGGACCACTGAAGCTTTCTTT
CASTQPGWTTEAFF
>TRBJ2-5|TRBV4-2|TRBD2
TGTGCCAGCAGCCAACTAGCGGGGGCCCTCCAAGAGACCCAGTACTTC
CASSQLAGALQETQYF
>TRBJ2-2|TRBV19|TRBD2
TGTGCCAGTAGGAGCCACAGGGGGCTCAGGACTAGCGGGGCCCTCACCGGGGAGCTGTTTTTT
CASRSHRGLRTSGALTGELFF
>TRBJ2-3|TRBV27|.
TGTGCCAGCTGGGAGGATCCGACAGATACGCAGTATTTT
CASWEDPTDTQYF
>TRBJ2-3|TRBV10-3|TRBD2
TGTGCCATCACTAGCGGGAGGGGAACAGATACGCAGTATTTT
CAITSGRGTDTQYF
>TRBJ2-1|TRBV19|.
TGTGCCAGCGCGTTTAGGGGGGGTGAGCAGTTCTTC
CASAFRGGEQFF
>TRBJ2-7|TRBV30|.
TGTGCCCATTCACGGGACACCTACGAGCAGTACTTC
CAHSRDTYEQYF
>TRBJ2-7|TRBV6-1|.
TGTGCCAGCAGTGCCGGCAGGGAGGTCGGCGAGCAGTACTTC
CASSAGREVGEQYF
>TRBJ2-2|TRBV10-2|.
TGCGCCAGCAGCCGGGATATAGGAAACACCGGGGAGCTGTTTTTT
CASSRDIGNTGELFF
>TRBJ2-7|TRBV5-1|.
TGCGCCAGCAGCCCGAAGACAACCTACGAGCAGTACTTC
CASSPKTTYEQYF
>TRBJ2-7|TRBV6-1|TRBD2
TGTGCCAGCAGTGAAGGCCGGGGGGGCCTAGGAAACGAGCAGTACTTC
CASSEGRGGLGNEQYF
>TRBJ1-1|TRBV5-8|.
TGTGCCAGCAGCCGACAGGCCATGAACACTGAAGCTTTCTTT
CASSRQAMNTEAFF
>TRBJ1-1|TRBV19|TRBD1
TGTGCCAGTAGTGTGGGACAGGGATTTGACACTGAAGCTTTCTTT
CASSVGQGFDTEAFF
>TRBJ1-2|TRBV10-2|TRBD1
TGCGCCACCAAATCCCCCAGGGGGGTTGGTGGCTACACCTTC
CATKSPRGVGGYTF
>TRBJ1-1|TRBV10-2|.
TGCGCCAGCAGTGAGTCATGGGGGGTGAAGACTGAAGCTTTCTTT
CASSESWGVKTEAFF